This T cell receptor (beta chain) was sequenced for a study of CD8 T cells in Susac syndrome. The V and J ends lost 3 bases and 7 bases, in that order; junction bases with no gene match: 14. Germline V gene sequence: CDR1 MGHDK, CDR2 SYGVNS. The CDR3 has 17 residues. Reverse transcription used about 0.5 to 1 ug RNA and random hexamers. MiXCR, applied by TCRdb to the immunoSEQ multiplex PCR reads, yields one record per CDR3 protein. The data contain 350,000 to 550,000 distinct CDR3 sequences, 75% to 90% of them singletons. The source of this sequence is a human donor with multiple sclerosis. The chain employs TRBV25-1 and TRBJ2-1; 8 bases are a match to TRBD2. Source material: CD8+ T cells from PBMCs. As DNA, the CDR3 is TGTGCCAGCAGTGATCGCCTGACTAGCGCCCAAGGGAATGAGCAGTTCTTC. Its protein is CASSDRLTSAQGNEQFF.